This TCR beta chain comes out of a study of T cells in women clearing cervical HPV infection. On the study more broadly: Cases' blood sampling followed lesion detection by median around 150 days (90 to 200).

A remark on this clone: No antigen is known for it. The CDR3 end is not reached by the read, which stops 3 residues before it; the germline J gene fills it in.

Study-level findings and limits: Richness differences could reflect unmeasured T-cell content per sample. TRBV6-7 relative abundance averaged approximately 0.11% in cases and under 0.2% in controls. CIN3+ cases had significantly higher TCR richness than controls; evenness did not differ.

This table comes from immunoSEQ multiplex PCR, and its TCRdb copy is limited to in-frame clones, with some not included. This sample's table reports 25,000 to 35,000 clones. V was trimmed by 4 bases and J by 5 bases, leaving 12 bases between them. The CDR3 runs 13 residues. Germline V gene sequence: CDR1 SGHKS, CDR2 YYEKEE (reference sequence). Sequenced: blood buffy coat. The TCR originated in a woman between 18 and 70 years old with a cervical HPV16 infection that either progressed to CIN3+ or cleared (not recorded which). The chain joins TRBV5-5 to TRBJ1-2, with TRBD1 as a possible D gene (6 bases). CDR3 bases read: TGTGCCAGCAGCCGTACAGGGTATTATGGC. This translates into CASSRTGYYG. The complete CDR3 reads CASSRTGYYGYTF.